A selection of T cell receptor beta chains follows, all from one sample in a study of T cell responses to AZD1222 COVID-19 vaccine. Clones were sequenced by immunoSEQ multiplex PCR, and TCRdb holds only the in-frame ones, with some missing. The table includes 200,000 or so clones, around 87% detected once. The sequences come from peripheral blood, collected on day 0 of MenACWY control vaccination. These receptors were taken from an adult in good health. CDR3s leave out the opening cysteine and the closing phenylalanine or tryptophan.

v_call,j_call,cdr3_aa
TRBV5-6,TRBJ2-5,ASSFFGRNQETQY
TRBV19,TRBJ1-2,ASSAQGANYGYT
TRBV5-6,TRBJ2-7,ASSLGGNHEQY
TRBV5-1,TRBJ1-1,ASSLGDSYTEAF
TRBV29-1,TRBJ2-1,SVDGGSYNEQF
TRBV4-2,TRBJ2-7,ASSPGQVQRGEQY
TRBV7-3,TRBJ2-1,ASSLLQGEQF
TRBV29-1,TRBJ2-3,SSSGQGGTDTQY
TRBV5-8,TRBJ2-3,ASSLAIAGQMKSTDTQY
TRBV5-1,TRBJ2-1,ASSLTGAGNEQF
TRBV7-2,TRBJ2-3,ASSGRTGGTDTQY
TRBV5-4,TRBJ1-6,ASSPDRDSPLH
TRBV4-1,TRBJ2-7,ASSSRFASYEQY
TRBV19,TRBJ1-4,ASRDRTNEKLF
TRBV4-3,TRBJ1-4,ASSQDGGGNEKLF
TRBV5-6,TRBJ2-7,ASSLSAGLSSYEQY
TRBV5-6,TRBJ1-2,ASSPWSGAGGYT
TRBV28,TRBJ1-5,ASSLVSFLSTANQPQH
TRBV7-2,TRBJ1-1,ASSLRSEAF
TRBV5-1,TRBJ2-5,ASSPGQETQY
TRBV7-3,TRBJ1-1,ASSLTGQKNTEAF
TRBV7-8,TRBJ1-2,ASSSRNVGYGYT
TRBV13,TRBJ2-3,ASSPPRQSYTDTQY
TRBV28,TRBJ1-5,ASSLAGRDQPQH